This passage covers 8 T cell receptor beta chains from one sample sequenced in a study of T cell repertoires in cytomegalovirus infection. TCRdb re-analysed the reads in MiXCR, keeping a single row per CDR3 protein. This table has 200,000 to 300,000 distinct CDR3 sequences, approximately 13% appearing once. Specimen: PBMCs. These receptors were collected from a human donor in good health (CMV status not recorded). Some clones in this sample may be carry-over from other donors' samples.

This chain connects TRBV4-3 to TRBJ2-4; TRBD2 might be the D (5 bases). V was trimmed by 1 base and J by 3 bases, leaving 22 bases between them. The CDR3 covers 19 residues. Looked up from germline, CDR1 is LGHNA and CDR2 is YSLEER. CDR3 amino acids: CASSQAKGWVGVVKNIQYF. The DNA for the CDR3 is TGCGCCAGCAGCCAAGCGAAGGGATGGGTCGGGGTAGTCAAAAACATTCAGTACTTC.

The chain uses TRBV10-3 and TRBJ1-6; 7 nucleotides line up with TRBD1. CDR3 length equals 14 residues. With 7 bases clipped from V and 6 bases from J, the junction kept 6 bases outside the gene matches. The germline V gene has CDR1 ENHRY and CDR2 SYGVKD. The CDR3 protein is CAINRQGLNSPLHF. CDR3 coding DNA: TGTGCCATCAACAGACAGGGCCTTAATTCACCCCTCCACTTT.

This clonotype was seen at least ten times. This chain uses TRBV7-2 with TRBJ2-5, with 11 nucleotides matching TRBD1. V shed 4 bases and J 5 bases; nucleotides not matched to a gene: 3. CDR3 length equals 14 residues. Looked up from germline, CDR1 is SGHTA and CDR2 is FQGNSA. The CDR3 region has the DNA TGTGCCAGCAGCTCGGACAGGGGGCCTGAGACCCAGTACTTC. This gives the protein CASSSDRGPETQYF.

Many counts were recorded for this clonotype. The chain is built from TRBV7-2 and TRBJ1-2; D remains ambiguous. The V end lost 5 bases, the J end lost 7 bases, and 23 bases lay between the germline ends. CDR3 length: 16 amino acids. The germline CDR1 and CDR2 sequences are SGHTA and FQGNSA. This CDR3 reads CASSKREATPSLGYTF. DNA of the CDR3: TGTGCCAGCAGCAAACGGGAGGCCACTCCATCCCTTGGCTACACCTTC.

This clonotype has ten or more counts. The CDR3 loop reads CASSPALSNEKLFF. DNA of the CDR3: TGTGCCAGCAGCCCCGCCTTGAGTAATGAAAAACTGTTTTTT. The V call is TRBV7-2, the J call TRBJ1-4; D gene ambiguous. The CDR3 contains 14 residues. Germline values: CDR1 SGHTA, CDR2 FQGNSA. V lost 5 bases, J lost 4 bases, and 11 bases lay in between.

This clonotype has only a few counts. This chain joins TRBV7-9 and TRBJ1-2; D is unclear. Between the trimmed V and J ends, which lost 5 bases and 4 bases, there was a span of 14 bases. Germline values: CDR1 SEHNR, CDR2 FQNEAQ (reference sequence). The CDR3 is 14 amino acids. The CDR3 DNA is TGTGCCAGCAGCCCGGCGGGTGTCTTCTATGGCTACACCTTC. Translating gives CASSPAGVFYGYTF.

This chain uses TRBV10-3 with TRBJ2-1, with 9 bases that match TRBD2. V lost 0 bases to trimming and J lost 7 bases; unmatched junction nucleotides: 4. Germline V CDR1 and CDR2: ENHRY, SYGVKD. CDR3 length: 15 residues. The DNA of the CDR3 is TGTGCCATCAGTGAGTCGACTAGCGGTGGGAATGAGCAGTTCTTC. Translated: CAISESTSGGNEQFF.

This clonotype was observed many times. J is TRBJ1-5 and V is TRBV19; perhaps TRBD1 as D (6 bases). CDR3 length: 15 residues. With 7 bases removed from V and 3 bases from J, the gap between germline ends came to 16 bases. Germline V CDR1 and CDR2: LNHDA, SQIVND (reference sequence). DNA for the CDR3: TGTGCCAGTACTCTCGGGGGCTCATCCAATCAGCCCCAGCATTTT. It translates to CASTLGGSSNQPQHF.